These T cell receptor beta chains were read from a single sample in a study of OX40 agonist ivuxolimab in advanced cancers. Only in-frame clones appear in the TCRdb table, and some are missing; sequencing was by immunoSEQ multiplex PCR. The sample lists 65,000 to 90,000 clones, 80% to 90% occurring once. Sequenced material: CD4+ or CD8+ T cells sorted from blood, taken in a trial of the OX40 agonist ivuxolimab. All receptors come from an adult with an advanced solid tumor such as melanoma, head and neck, liver or kidney cancer. CDR3s include the opening cysteine and the closing phenylalanine or tryptophan. A D gene is named only where the DNA matches it firmly. Rows give clone size only sometimes, using once, few, many, or a class for an expanded clone.

>.|TRBV6-6|.|14|TRBJ2-7
TGTGCCAGCAGGGGGGGCTCGAGCTCCTACGAGCAGTACTTC
CASRGGSSSYEQYF
>TRBD2|TRBV11-3|.|15|TRBJ2-3
TGTGCCAGCAGCCCCGGGCTAGCGGGCACAGATACGCAGTATTTT
CASSPGLAGTDTQYF
>TRBD2|TRBV6-6|.|15|TRBJ2-1
TGTGCCACCGGGACTAGCGGGAGAAAGATGGATGAGCAGTTCTTC
CATGTSGRKMDEQFF
>TRBD2|TRBV28|.|15|TRBJ2-2
TGTGCCAGCAGTTCCCGCGGGAGGAACACCGGGGAGCTGTTTTTT
CASSSRGRNTGELFF
>.|TRBV12-5|.|12|TRBJ1-3
TGTGCTAGTGGTTTGGGTGGAAACACCATATATTTT
CASGLGGNTIYF
>TRBD1|TRBV10-3|.|13|TRBJ1-1
TGTGCCATCAGTGGAAACCAGGGGGCCGAAGCTTTCTTT
CAISGNQGAEAFF
>.|TRBV29-1|.|16|TRBJ2-1
TGCAGCGTTGAAGGTTTGGGACTTAGCTCCTACAATGAGCAGTTCTTC
CSVEGLGLSSYNEQFF
>.|TRBV4-2|.|13|TRBJ2-3
TGTGCCAGCAGCCAAGGGGAAGGGGATACGCAGTATTTT
CASSQGEGDTQYF
>.|TRBV19|.|14|TRBJ1-1
TGTGCCAGTAGTGGGCCTGGGGGATCCGCTGAAGCTTTCTTT
CASSGPGGSAEAFF
>TRBD2|TRBV10-1|.|16|TRBJ2-1
TGCGCCAGCAGTGAGGGACTAGCGGGAGGGTCCAATGAGCAGTTCTTC
CASSEGLAGGSNEQFF
>TRBD1|TRBV9|.|15|TRBJ1-1
TGTGCCAGCAGCCCCCAGGGGGCTGTGAACACTGAAGCTTTCTTT
CASSPQGAVNTEAFF
>.|TRBV1|.|13|TRBJ1-3
TGCACCAGCAGCCTGGGGGGGGGAAACACCATATATTTT
CTSSLGGGNTIYF
>TRBD1|TRBV19|.|13|TRBJ2-5
TGTGCCAGTAGTACCCACAGGGGAGAGACCCAGTACTTC
CASSTHRGETQYF
>TRBD1|TRBV19|.|14|TRBJ1-5
TGTGCCAGTAAGACACAGGGGGTAGAACAGCCCCAGCATTTT
CASKTQGVEQPQHF
>.|TRBV4-1|once|11|TRBJ2-4
TGCGCCAGCAGCCGAGAGGACATTCAGTACTTC
CASSREDIQYF
>TRBD1|TRBV9|.|15|TRBJ1-3
TGTGCCAGCAGCGTCCGACAGGGGGCTGGAAACACCATATATTTT
CASSVRQGAGNTIYF
>TRBD2|TRBV29-1|.|15|TRBJ2-7
TGCAGCGTTGAAGTGGGTCTAGCGGGAGTGAACGAGCAGTACTTC
CSVEVGLAGVNEQYF
>TRBD1|TRBV5-1|once|14|TRBJ2-7
TGCGCCAGCAGCTTGGCCAGACAGGGTGGGGAGCAGTACTTC
CASSLARQGGEQYF
>.|TRBV7-3|.|15|TRBJ2-7
TGTGCCAGCAGCTTGGCTACCCAAACGACCTACGAGCAGTACTTC
CASSLATQTTYEQYF
>.|TRBV5-1|.|13|TRBJ2-5
TGCGCCAGCAGGGGGGGCGCTTCAGAGACCCAGTACTTC
CASRGGASETQYF
>.|TRBV11-2|.|14|TRBJ2-2
TGTGCCAGCAGCTTAGATCCCTACACCGGGGAGCTGTTTTTT
CASSLDPYTGELFF
>TRBD2|TRBV15|.|15|TRBJ2-5
TGTGCCACCAGCAGCCCGGGACTAGAAGAGATTGGACAGTACTTC
CATSSPGLEEIGQYF
>.|TRBV5-6|.|19|TRBJ1-6
TGTGCCAGCAGCTTGGGCTTTCAGGGATTTGGATCCTATAATTCACCCCTCCACTTT
CASSLGFQGFGSYNSPLHF
>TRBD2|TRBV7-2|.|15|TRBJ2-1
TGTGCCAGCAGCTTAGTTCGGGAGGGAGAGAATGAGCAGTTCTTC
CASSLVREGENEQFF
>.|TRBV6-1|.|14|TRBJ1-2
TGTGCCAGCATCCGGGGGGGGCGAAGGTATGGCTACACCTTC
CASIRGGRRYGYTF
>.|TRBV6-1|.|11|TRBJ2-5
TGTGCCAGCAGTGCGTTAGAGACCCAGTACTTC
CASSALETQYF
>.|TRBV7-9|.|14|TRBJ1-2
TGTGCCAGCAGCTTAGAGATCGGGACCTATGGCTACACCTTC
CASSLEIGTYGYTF
>.|TRBV6-1|.|13|TRBJ2-7
TGTGCCAGCAGTGAAGAAAGATACTACGAGCAGTACTTC
CASSEERYYEQYF
>TRBD1|TRBV5-4|.|13|TRBJ1-2
TGTGCCAGCAGCAAGACAGGGATCGATGGCTACACCTTC
CASSKTGIDGYTF
>.|TRBV7-9|few|15|TRBJ2-3
TGTGCCAGCAGCTTAGATGAGGTTGGGGGAGATACGCAGTATTTT
CASSLDEVGGDTQYF
>.|TRBV7-8|.|14|TRBJ1-2
TGTGCCAGCAGCTTAAGTCAGGGGACCTATGGCTACACCTTC
CASSLSQGTYGYTF
>.|TRBV7-2|.|16|TRBJ2-5
TGTGCCAGCTGTCTAGGGGCTTCGGCGAGGGTAGAGACCCAGTACTTC
CASCLGASARVETQYF
>.|TRBV28|.|13|TRBJ1-3
TGTGCCAGCACCGCGACTGGAAGAAACACCATATATTTT
CASTATGRNTIYF